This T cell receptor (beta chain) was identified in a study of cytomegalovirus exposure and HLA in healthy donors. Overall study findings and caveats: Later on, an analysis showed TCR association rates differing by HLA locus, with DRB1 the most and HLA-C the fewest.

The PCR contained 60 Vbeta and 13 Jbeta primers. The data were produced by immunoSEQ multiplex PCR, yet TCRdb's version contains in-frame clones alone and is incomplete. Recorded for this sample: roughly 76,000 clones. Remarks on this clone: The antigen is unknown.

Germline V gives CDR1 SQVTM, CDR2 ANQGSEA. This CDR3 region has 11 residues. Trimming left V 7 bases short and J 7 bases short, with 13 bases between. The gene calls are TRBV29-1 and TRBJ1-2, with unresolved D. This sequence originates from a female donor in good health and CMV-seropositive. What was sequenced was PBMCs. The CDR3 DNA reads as TGCAGCGCTGGAGCAGCTCGTGGCTACACCTTC. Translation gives CSAGAARGYTF.